This TCR beta chain was captured in a study of CD8 T cells in ankylosing spondylitis. TCRdb re-called the 5' RACE reads through MiXCR, storing one row per CDR3 protein. The data contain 350,000 or so distinct CDR3 sequences, approximately 15% of them singletons. This clonotype was counted only a few times. The CDR3 is 13 residues long. Germline CDR1 and CDR2: SGHRS and YFSETQ. The V and J ends lost 3 bases and 8 bases respectively, with 14 bases between them. This TCR was recovered from a male donor with ankylosing spondylitis or in good health (not recorded which). This chain connects TRBV5-1 to TRBJ1-2; D gene uncertain. The sequenced sample consisted of blood, either unsorted or a sorted T cell fraction (not recorded which). CDR3 nucleotides: TGCGCCAGCAGCTCCCACGGAGATATCGGCTACACCTTC. As protein: CASSSHGDIGYTF.